The text below deals with one T cell receptor (beta chain). Ages ranged from about 18 to 89 years, with residence in around 24 US areas. Symptom resolution, clearance, or two negative PCRs marked donors in Cohort 3 as recovered. The source of the sample is a study of blood T cell repertoires in COVID-19. Whole-study context: Sources were T cells, B-cell-depleted T cells, or PBMCs; the material itself was cDNA or gDNA.

Original processing methods: From reference gene primer amplification, estimates of nucleated cell counts were derived. Using immunoSEQ multiplex PCR, the repertoire was profiled, and TCRdb retains in-frame clones only, with some absent. Clone size and the V and J calls come from that table; the DNA yielded D and trimming. This sample has 180,000 or so clones, with around 86% found just once. Losses at the gene ends were 9 bases for V and 5 bases for J; bases not matched to a gene: 12. The germline V gene encodes CDR1 MDHEN and CDR2 SYDVKM. The CDR3 loop spans 15 amino acids. Sequences were obtained from PBMCs or T cells enriched from blood (not recorded which). This TCR derives from a woman aged 30 to 39 who had recovered from COVID-19. The V and J genes are TRBV28 and TRBJ1-5, with 8 nucleotides matching TRBD1. For the CDR3, the DNA is TGTGCCAGTCAACTGGAGGGACAGGCGGATCAGCCCCAGCATTTT. It specifies CASQLEGQADQPQHF.